These 18 T cell receptor beta chains were sequenced from one sample in a study of blood T cell repertoires in COVID-19 (dated by TCRdb to the early 2020s). Library method: the immunoSEQ multiplex PCR assay. TCRdb mirrors the immuneACCESS table, restricted to in-frame sequences. Some clones are absent from its copies; in checked studies, under half trace to an unresolved V gene, and the reason for the others is unknown. In this sample the table shows fewer than 90,000 clones, roughly 86% of which occur a single time. The top ten constitute over 35% of the sample. Material: peripheral blood. Receptors were obtained from a man aged 70 or older with acute or convalescent COVID-19.

The genes are TRBV9 and TRBJ1-2, with 8 bases fitting TRBD1. Germline lookup yields CDR1 SGDLS and CDR2 YYNGEE. The length of the CDR3 is 15 residues. J gave up 3 bases and V 0 bases, and 4 bases lay outside the gene matches. CDR3 amino acids: CASSVVAGGHYGYTF. CDR3 bases: TGTGCCAGCAGCGTAGTGGCAGGGGGCCACTATGGCTACACCTTC.

The V call is TRBV5-1, the J call TRBJ2-7, with 8 bases that match TRBD2. This CDR3 has 16 residues. CDR1 and CDR2 (germline): SGHRS, YFSETQ. After removal of 6 bases from V and 4 bases from J, the junction contained 15 bases not matched to a gene. The CDR3 DNA follows: TGCGCCAGCACGAGCGGGGGCGCGGAAGGTATATACGAGCAGTACTTC. Translated: CASTSGGAEGIYEQYF.

This chain connects TRBV6-6 to TRBJ2-3; maybe TRBD1 (5 bases). This CDR3 comprises 15 residues. Trimming removed 0 bases at V and 4 bases at J, with 11 bases between. Germline CDR1 reads MNHNY; CDR2 reads SVGAGI (reference sequence). CDR3 bases: TGTGCCAGCAGTTACTCGAATGGGGCTTCAGATACGCAGTATTTT. Translation: CASSYSNGASDTQYF.

This clone occurred once. The CDR3 DNA reads as TGTGCCACCAGTCAACAGGGGGTCGGCACCGGGGAGCTGTTTTTT. The encoded protein is CATSQQGVGTGELFF. The chain links TRBV24-1 to TRBJ2-2; 8 positions match TRBD1. The J segment lost 4 bases and the V segment lost 6 bases, leaving 6 bases of the junction unmatched. The germline V gene encodes CDR1 KGHDR and CDR2 SFDVKD. CDR3 length: 15 amino acids.

J is TRBJ1-2 and V is TRBV5-1; the D gene is possibly TRBD1 (5 bases). Trimming cost V 4 bases and J 8 bases, with 21 bases left between them. Germline V gene sequence: CDR1 SGHRS, CDR2 YFSETQ. CDR3 size: 15 residues. CDR3 residues: CASSPWGSPGPGYTF. The DNA of the CDR3 is TGCGCCAGCAGCCCCTGGGGCTCTCCCGGTCCGGGCTACACCTTC.

This chain joins TRBV19 and TRBJ2-7; possible D gene TRBD2, 6 bases. Trimming pared 3 bases from V and 4 bases from J, leaving 13 bases between. Germline V gene sequence: CDR1 LNHDA, CDR2 SQIVND (reference sequence). The CDR3 spans 14 residues. In nucleotides, the CDR3 is TGTGCCAGTAGTATTCGGCAGGGAGGTTACGAGCAGTACTTC. Translation gives CASSIRQGGYEQYF.

The chain has TRBV6-1 and TRBJ2-7; the match to TRBD2 covers 8 bases. V shed 1 base, J shed 3 bases, and the junction held 5 bases outside the gene matches. CDR1 is MNHNS and CDR2 is SASEGT in the germline V gene. This CDR3 spans 15 amino acids. Here the CDR3 reads CASSEVNSGVYEQYF. For the CDR3, the DNA is TGTGCCAGCAGTGAAGTAAATAGCGGGGTCTACGAGCAGTACTTC.

This chain uses TRBV6-6 with TRBJ2-1; TRBD2 is a possible D gene (5 bases). This CDR3 comprises 15 residues. The germline V gene has CDR1 MNHNY and CDR2 SVGAGI (reference sequence). Trimming removed 7 bases at V and 1 base at J, with 14 bases between. In nucleotides, the CDR3 is TGTGCCAGCACCTCGATAGCGCTATCCTACAATGAGCAGTTCTTC. Translating it yields CASTSIALSYNEQFF.

This sequence joins TRBV28 and TRBJ1-5; TRBD1 matches 7 bases. Germline CDR1 MDHEN, CDR2 SYDVKM. The CDR3 is 15 residues long. After removal of 5 bases from V and 0 bases from J, the junction contained 4 bases not matched to a gene. CDR3 sequence reads: CASSRGQYSNQPQHF. The CDR3 DNA sequence: TGTGCCAGCAGTCGGGGACAGTATAGCAATCAGCCCCAGCATTTT.

The rearrangement joins TRBV3-1 (or the pseudogene TRBV3-2) to TRBJ1-1; D unresolved. Trimming cost V 5 bases and J 1 base, with 11 bases left between them. CDR1 and CDR2 (germline): LGHDT, YNNKEL (reference sequence). The CDR3 totals 14 residues. The CDR3 DNA reads as TGTGCCAGCAGCTCCTCCCCGGGGAACACTGAAGCTTTCTTT. It specifies CASSSSPGNTEAFF.

J is TRBJ2-1 and V is TRBV5-1, with TRBD2 matching 13 bases. CDR1 is SGHRS and CDR2 is YFSETQ in the germline V gene. The CDR3 runs 18 residues. Unmatched junction bases numbered 10, after V lost 0 bases and J lost 7 bases. The CDR3 loop is CASSLGRGLAGLWNEQFF. CDR3 coding DNA: TGCGCCAGCAGCTTGGGGAGGGGACTAGCGGGATTGTGGAATGAGCAGTTCTTC.

In this sample, this clone turned up a few times. This chain joins TRBV7-9 and TRBJ2-7; possibly TRBD2 for D (5 bases). This CDR3 comprises 14 residues. In germline, CDR1 is SEHNR, CDR2 FQNEAQ (reference sequence). Trimming took 1 base from V and 3 from J, leaving 10 bases between them. CDR3 protein: CASSLGGPGYEQYF. CDR3 bases: TGTGCCAGCAGCTTAGGCGGGCCGGGCTACGAGCAGTACTTC. The complete variable domain, with remaining parts taken from reference TRBV7-9 and TRBJ2-7, reads DTGVSQNPRHKITKRGQNVTFRCDPISEHNRLYWYRQTLGQGPEFLTYFQNEAQLEKSRLLSDRFSAERPKGSFSTLEIQRTEQGDSAMYLCASSLGGPGYEQYFGPGTRLTVT.

V and J are TRBV5-6 and TRBJ2-5, with D tentatively TRBD2 (5 bases). Looked up from germline, CDR1 is SGHDT and CDR2 is YYEEEE. This CDR3 has 16 amino acids. Trimming removed 6 bases from V and 1 base from J, with 19 bases in between. The CDR3 DNA reads as TGTGCCAGCACCAGCTTCTCGGGGAAGGGCCAAGAGACCCAGTACTTC. Protein: CASTSFSGKGQETQYF.

The J gene is TRBJ2-1, the V gene TRBV6-5; possibly TRBD2 for D (6 bases). Germline loops: CDR1 MNHEY, CDR2 SVGAGI. Trimming took 4 bases from V and 5 from J, leaving 9 bases between them. The CDR3 totals 13 residues. The CDR3 DNA reads as TGTGCCAGCAGTTCGGGACTTAACAATGAGCAGTTCTTC. It translates to CASSSGLNNEQFF.

The J gene is TRBJ1-2, the V gene TRBV19; D is perhaps TRBD1 (6 bases). The germline V gene encodes CDR1 LNHDA and CDR2 SQIVND (reference sequence). V lost 5 bases and J lost 5, with 21 bases in between. The CDR3 is made up of 16 amino acids. Written as DNA, the CDR3 is TGTGCCAGTAGTTCCCGGGGGGGGGCCGACATTTATGGCTACACCTTC. Translating gives CASSSRGGADIYGYTF.

This clone showed up just once. V is TRBV29-1 and J is TRBJ1-1; TRBD1 matches 8 bases. Germline values: CDR1 SQVTM, CDR2 ANQGSEA. The V and J ends lost 6 bases and 4 bases, in that order; junction bases with no gene match: 7. The CDR3 contains 13 residues. DNA of the CDR3: TGCAGCGTCCTAAACAGGGGGTCCACTGAAGCTTTCTTT. Protein: CSVLNRGSTEAFF.

The chain joins TRBV27 to TRBJ1-1, with 8 bases matching TRBD1. The trim removed 6 bases at V and 6 bases at J, leaving 12 bases unmatched. Germline V gene data show CDR1 as MNHEY and CDR2 as SMNVEV (reference sequence). The CDR3 is 15 residues long. CDR3 nucleotide sequence: TGTGCCAGCAGCGTCCACAGACAGGGGTTGGCTGAAGCTTTCTTT. Protein sequence: CASSVHRQGLAEAFF.

This clone was observed a single time. The chain combines TRBV2 with TRBJ2-5; weak D call: TRBD1 (7 bases). Looked up from germline, CDR1 is SNHLY and CDR2 is FYNNEI. This CDR3 is built from 15 residues. The ends were cut back, 1 base at V and 7 bases at J, with 16 bases in the middle. The DNA of the CDR3 is TGTGCCAGCAGTGAAGTATCTGGCCAGGGGGGGACCCAGTACTTC. Translating gives CASSEVSGQGGTQYF.